The T cell receptor (beta chain) under discussion was sequenced for a study of T cell responses to AZD1222 COVID-19 vaccine. Study-level information: Samples with a second dose at about 4 or about 12 weeks were pooled together. Study-wide results and caveats: Clonal diversity was possibly underestimated; the donors were predominantly white British and more often female.

V was pared by 3 bases and J by 2 bases, with 11 bases between. The CDR3 consists of 14 residues. CDR1 and CDR2 (germline): SGDLS, YYNGEE. Concerning this clone itself: Its antigen is not identified.

The assay was immunoSEQ multiplex PCR, and TCRdb's table has in-frame clones only and misses some. Of 150,000 to 200,000 clones listed, 80% to 95% are singletons. This TCR came from an adult in good health. The input for sequencing was peripheral blood, taken on day 0 of AZD1222 vaccination. This sequence joins TRBV9 and TRBJ2-5, with D perhaps assigned TRBD1 or TRBD2 (7 bases each). The DNA for the CDR3 is TGTGCCAGCAGCGCAGGGGGGGGTCAAGAGACCCAGTACTTC. Translation: CASSAGGGQETQYF. Full variable domain (remainder filled in from reference TRBV9 and TRBJ2-5): DSGVTQTPKHLITATGQRVTLRCSPRSGDLSVYWYQQSLDQGLQFLIQYYNGEERAKGNILERFSAQQFPDLHSELNLSSLELGDSALYFCASSAGGGQETQYFGPGTRLLVL.